The sequence of this TCR beta chain was determined in a study of blood T cell repertoires in COVID-19 (dated by TCRdb to 2018 to 2020). Background on the whole study: Collaborator samples came from the United States, Italy and Spain and covered acute and convalescent phases of COVID-19. The prospective study material was composed of cDNA or gDNA derived from T cells, B-cell-depleted T cells, or PBMCs. Subjects who had been exposed to COVID-19, were actively infected with it, or had recovered from it provided the deeply sampled blood TCRbeta repertoires that made up the dataset. A freely available public database, intended as a resource for researchers studying the immune response to SARS-CoV-2, is where the repertoires were released. Samples came from the ongoing ImmuneRACE study (first 160 participants) plus 1,254 subjects from 6 global collaborators. A de-identified subject ID, COVID-19 status, age in years and sex were almost always included in the sample metadata. Where available, HLA class I and class II types were obtained from metadata supplied by the sample provider rather than from assay-based typing. Study-wide findings and limitations: Clinical and demographic metadata were provided uncurated, with the amount varying by source and participant.

The immunoSEQ Assay, a bias-controlled multiplex PCR, was used to amplify TCRbeta CDR3 regions from genomic DNA. In the paper's pipeline: Within the assay, amplification of reference gene primers was used to estimate how many nucleated cells each sample contained. To quantify the absolute abundance of each unique TCRbeta CDR3 rearrangement, sequence reads were collapsed and filtered. For each sample, productive Simpson clonality was calculated as the square root of Simpson's diversity index across productive rearrangements. TCRdb took this table from immuneACCESS and kept in-frame rearrangements with V and J called. Such tables lack part of the clones; where checked against another copy, unresolved V genes explain under half of the gap, and the rest is unexplained. D and trimming come from the DNA, and the V and J calls and clone size come from that table. Within this sample are 50,000 or so clones, with over 65% of them counted one time only. The top ten constitute more than 9% of the sample.

One collaborating source in Seattle enrolled patients while the patients were actively infected and followed the patients over time throughout the course of disease. Each collaborating institution followed its own protocols to collect whole blood in K2EDTA tubes. For TCRbeta analysis, collaborators shipped samples in one of three forms: frozen whole blood, isolated PBMCs, or DNA extracted from either of those sample types. Details on this clone: What this receptor recognizes is not known. Base qualities are missing; no much larger clone stands one base away.

As encoded in the germline V gene, CDR1 is SNHLY while CDR2 is FYNNEI. V and J are truncated by 4 bases and 3 bases respectively, leaving an intervening sequence of 13 bases. From the cysteine through the phenylalanine, the CDR3 covers 15 amino acids. The sequence is cut down to CDR3 DNA, 45 bases in frame from base 1. Specimen: peripheral blood. This TCR was sampled from an older man with COVID-19, enrolled during active disease. The chain is encoded by TRBV2 joined to TRBJ1-5; the D segment cannot be called with confidence. The encoded CDR3 is CASSGAPSLNQPQHF. The sequence in DNA is TGTGCCAGCAGTGGGGCTCCTAGCCTCAATCAGCCCCAGCATTTT.